This T cell receptor (beta chain) was captured by sequencing in a study of tumor and adjacent non-tumor tissue in lung cancer. TCRbeta libraries were built with three rounds of nested PCR, modified from ARM-PCR. TCRdb processed the multiplex PCR reads anew with MiXCR; each CDR3 protein has one entry. Of approximately 120,000 distinct CDR3 sequences in the sample, roughly 75% were seen once. No cell sorting was done before RNA was extracted from the tissue. The CDR3 is 16 amino acids. From germline, CDR1 is DFQATT and CDR2 SNEGSKA (reference sequence). With regard to this clonotype: One junction end disagrees with the germline gene, perhaps due to a read error.

Input material: lung tumor tissue. This receptor was obtained from a woman aged 60 to 75 with non-small cell lung cancer. The rearrangement joins TRBV20-1 to TRBJ2-1; D perhaps matches TRBD2 (7 bases). For the CDR3, the DNA is TGCAGTGGTAGAGAGGGTCAAGGGGGGGCGTACAATGAGCAGCTCTTC. Its translation is CSGREGQGGAYNEQLF.